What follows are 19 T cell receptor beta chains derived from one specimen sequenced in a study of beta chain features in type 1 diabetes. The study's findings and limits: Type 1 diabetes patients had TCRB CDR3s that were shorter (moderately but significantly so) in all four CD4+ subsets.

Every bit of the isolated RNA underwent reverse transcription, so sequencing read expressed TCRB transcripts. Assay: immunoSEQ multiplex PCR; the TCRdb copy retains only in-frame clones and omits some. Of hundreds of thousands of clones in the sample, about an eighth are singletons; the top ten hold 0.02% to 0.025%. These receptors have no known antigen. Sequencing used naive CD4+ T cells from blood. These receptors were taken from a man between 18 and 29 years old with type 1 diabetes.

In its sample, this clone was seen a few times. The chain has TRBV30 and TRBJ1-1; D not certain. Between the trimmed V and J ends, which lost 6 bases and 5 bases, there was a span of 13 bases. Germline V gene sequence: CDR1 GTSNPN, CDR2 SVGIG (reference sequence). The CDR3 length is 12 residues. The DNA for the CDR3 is TGTGCCTGTAAGGGTACGAGAACTGAAGCTTTCTTT. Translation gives CACKGTRTEAFF. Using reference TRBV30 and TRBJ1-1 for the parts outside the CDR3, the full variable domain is SQTIHQWPATLVQPVGSPLSLECTVEGTSNPNLYWYRQAAGRGLQLLFYSVGIGQISSEVPQNLSASRPQDRQFILSSKKLLLSDSGFYLCACKGTRTEAFFGQGTRLTVV.

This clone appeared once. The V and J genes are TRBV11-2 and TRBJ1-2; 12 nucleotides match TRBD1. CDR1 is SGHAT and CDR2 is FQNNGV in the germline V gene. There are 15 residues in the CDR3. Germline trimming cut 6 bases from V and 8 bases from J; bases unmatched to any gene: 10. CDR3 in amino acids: CASRHDRDRGLGYTF. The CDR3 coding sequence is TGTGCCAGCAGACATGACCGGGACAGGGGGCTCGGCTACACCTTC.

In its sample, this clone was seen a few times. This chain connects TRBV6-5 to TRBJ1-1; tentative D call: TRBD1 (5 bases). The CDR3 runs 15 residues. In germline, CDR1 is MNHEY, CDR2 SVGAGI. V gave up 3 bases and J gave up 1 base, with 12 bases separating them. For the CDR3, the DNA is TGTGCCAGCAGTTATGATGGGGCCTCGAACACTGAAGCTTTCTTT. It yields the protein CASSYDGASNTEAFF.

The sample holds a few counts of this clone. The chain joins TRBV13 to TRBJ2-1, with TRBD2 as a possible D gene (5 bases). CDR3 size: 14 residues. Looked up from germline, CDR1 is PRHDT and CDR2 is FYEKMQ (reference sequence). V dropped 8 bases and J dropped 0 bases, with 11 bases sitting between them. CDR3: CASLREGSYNEQFF. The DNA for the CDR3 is TGTGCCAGCCTCCGTGAGGGCTCCTACAATGAGCAGTTCTTC.

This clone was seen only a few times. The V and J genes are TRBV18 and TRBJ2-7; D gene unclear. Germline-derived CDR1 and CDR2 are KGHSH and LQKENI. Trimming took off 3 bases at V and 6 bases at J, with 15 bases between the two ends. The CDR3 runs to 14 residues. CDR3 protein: CASSPPNEVGEQYF. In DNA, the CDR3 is TGTGCCAGCTCACCCCCTAATGAGGTTGGCGAGCAGTACTTC.

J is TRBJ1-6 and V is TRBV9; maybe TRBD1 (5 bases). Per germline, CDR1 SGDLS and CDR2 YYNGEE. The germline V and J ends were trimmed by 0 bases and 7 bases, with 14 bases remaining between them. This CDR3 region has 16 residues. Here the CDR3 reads CASSVEGNTGNSPLHF. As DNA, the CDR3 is TGTGCCAGCAGCGTAGAGGGGAATACGGGGAATTCACCCCTCCACTTT. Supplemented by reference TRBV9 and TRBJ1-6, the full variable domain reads DSGVTQTPKHLITATGQRVTLRCSPRSGDLSVYWYQQSLDQGLQFLIQYYNGEERAKGNILERFSAQQFPDLHSELNLSSLELGDSALYFCASSVEGNTGNSPLHFGNGTRLTVT.

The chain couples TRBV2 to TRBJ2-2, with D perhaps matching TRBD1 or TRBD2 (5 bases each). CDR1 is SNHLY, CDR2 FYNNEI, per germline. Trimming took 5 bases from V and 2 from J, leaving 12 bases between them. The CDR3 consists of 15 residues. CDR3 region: CASSTGTANTGELFF. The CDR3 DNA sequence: TGTGCCAGCAGTACCGGGACGGCTAACACCGGGGAGCTGTTTTTT.

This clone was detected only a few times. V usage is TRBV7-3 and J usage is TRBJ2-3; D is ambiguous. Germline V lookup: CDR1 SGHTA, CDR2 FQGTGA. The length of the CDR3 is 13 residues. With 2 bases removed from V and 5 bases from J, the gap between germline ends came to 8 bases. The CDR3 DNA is TGTGCCAGCAGCTTAGGGTTAAAAGATACGCAGTATTTT. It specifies CASSLGLKDTQYF.

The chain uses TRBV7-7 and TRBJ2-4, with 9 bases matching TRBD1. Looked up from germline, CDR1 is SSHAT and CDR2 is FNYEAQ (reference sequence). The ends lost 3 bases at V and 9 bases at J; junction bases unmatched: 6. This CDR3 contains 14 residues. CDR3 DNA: TGTGCCAGCAGCTTGGGGACAGGGTCTACCATTCAGTACTTC. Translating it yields CASSLGTGSTIQYF.

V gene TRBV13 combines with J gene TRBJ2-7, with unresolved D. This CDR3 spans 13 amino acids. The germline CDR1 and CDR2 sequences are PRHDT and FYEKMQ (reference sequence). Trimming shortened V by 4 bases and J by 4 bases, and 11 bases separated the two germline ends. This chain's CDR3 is CASSWALGYEQYF. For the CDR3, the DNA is TGTGCCAGCAGCTGGGCCCTGGGGTACGAGCAGTACTTC.

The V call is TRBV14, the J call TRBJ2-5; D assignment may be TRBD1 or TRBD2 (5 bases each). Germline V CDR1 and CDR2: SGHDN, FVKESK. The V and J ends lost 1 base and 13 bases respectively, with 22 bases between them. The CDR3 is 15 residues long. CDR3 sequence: CASSQGTGPPSTRYF. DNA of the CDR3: TGTGCCAGCAGCCAAGGCACGGGACCACCAAGCACGCGGTACTTC.

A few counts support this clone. CDR3 DNA: TGTGCCAGCTCACCAACACAGCAAGAAGCTTTCTTT. Its translation is CASSPTQQEAFF. The gene calls are TRBV18 and TRBJ1-1, with no clear D. CDR3 length equals 12 residues. V was clipped by 2 bases and J by 8 bases, with 9 bases between them. Germline CDR1 KGHSH, CDR2 LQKENI.

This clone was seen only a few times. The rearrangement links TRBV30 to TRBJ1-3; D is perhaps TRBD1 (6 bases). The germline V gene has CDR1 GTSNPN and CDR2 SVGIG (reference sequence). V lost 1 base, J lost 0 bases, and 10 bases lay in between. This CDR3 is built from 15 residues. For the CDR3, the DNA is TGTGCCTGGAGTGCCAGGGGCCCCTCTGGAAACACCATATATTTT. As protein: CAWSARGPSGNTIYF. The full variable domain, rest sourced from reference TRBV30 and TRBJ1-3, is SQTIHQWPATLVQPVGSPLSLECTVEGTSNPNLYWYRQAAGRGLQLLFYSVGIGQISSEVPQNLSASRPQDRQFILSSKKLLLSDSGFYLCAWSARGPSGNTIYFGEGSWLTVV.

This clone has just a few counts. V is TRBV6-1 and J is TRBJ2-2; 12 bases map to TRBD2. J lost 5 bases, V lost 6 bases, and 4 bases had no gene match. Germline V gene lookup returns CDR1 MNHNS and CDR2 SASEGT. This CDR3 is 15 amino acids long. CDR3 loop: CASSLGLAGTGELFF. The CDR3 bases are TGTGCCAGCAGCCTCGGACTAGCGGGAACCGGGGAGCTGTTTTTT.

CDR3 amino acids: CASSQGQGDEKLFF. The DNA of the CDR3 is TGTGCCAGCAGCCAAGGACAGGGGGATGAAAAACTGTTTTTT. The chain combines TRBV7-9 with TRBJ1-4, with TRBD1 matching over 10 bases. The CDR3 spans 14 residues. From germline, CDR1 is SEHNR and CDR2 FQNEAQ (reference sequence). The V segment lost 5 bases and the J segment 6 bases; nucleotides outside the gene matches: 3. The entire variable domain, with the rest obtained from reference TRBV7-9 and TRBJ1-4, is as follows: DTGVSQNPRHKITKRGQNVTFRCDPISEHNRLYWYRQTLGQGPEFLTYFQNEAQLEKSRLLSDRFSAERPKGSFSTLEIQRTEQGDSAMYLCASSQGQGDEKLFFGSGTQLSVL.

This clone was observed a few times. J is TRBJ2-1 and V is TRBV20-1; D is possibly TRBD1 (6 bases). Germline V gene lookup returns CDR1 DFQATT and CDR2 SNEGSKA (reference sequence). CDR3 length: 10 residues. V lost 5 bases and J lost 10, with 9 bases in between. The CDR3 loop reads CSALDSEQFF. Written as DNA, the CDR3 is TGCAGTGCTCTGGACAGCGAGCAGTTCTTC.

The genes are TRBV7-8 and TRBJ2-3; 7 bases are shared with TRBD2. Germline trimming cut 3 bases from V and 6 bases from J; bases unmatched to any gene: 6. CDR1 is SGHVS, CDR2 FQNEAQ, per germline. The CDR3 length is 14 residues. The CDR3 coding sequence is TGTGCCAGCAGCTTGACCCTAGCGGCCGATACGCAGTATTTT. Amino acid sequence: CASSLTLAADTQYF.

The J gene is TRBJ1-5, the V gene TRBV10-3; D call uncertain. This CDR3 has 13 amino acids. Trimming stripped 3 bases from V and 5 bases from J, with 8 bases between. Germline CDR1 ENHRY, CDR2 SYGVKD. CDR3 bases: TGTGCCATCAGTGATGGGGAGGATCAGCCCCAGCATTTT. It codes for CAISDGEDQPQHF.

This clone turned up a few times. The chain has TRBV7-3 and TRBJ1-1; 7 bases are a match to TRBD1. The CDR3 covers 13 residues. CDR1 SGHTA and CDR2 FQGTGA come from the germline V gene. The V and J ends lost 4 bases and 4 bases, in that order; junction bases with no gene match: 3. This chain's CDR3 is CASSSGDSTEAFF. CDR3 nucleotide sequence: TGTGCCAGCAGCTCCGGGGACAGCACTGAAGCTTTCTTT.